Below, 16 T cell receptor beta chains from the same sample are listed, as sequenced in a study of T cell responses to AZD1222 COVID-19 vaccine. Data came from immunoSEQ multiplex PCR; TCRdb stores just in-frame clones and leaves some out. The sample yields more than 150,000 clones, roughly 91% seen once. The material was peripheral blood, obtained on day 0 of AZD1222 vaccination. These TCRs come from an adult in good health.

V gene TRBV4-2 combines with J gene TRBJ2-5; D might be TRBD1 or TRBD2, each matching 7 bases. The CDR3 has 15 amino acids. V lost 0 bases to trimming and J lost 2 bases, with 10 bases between them. Looked up from germline, CDR1 is LGHNA and CDR2 is YNFKEQ. The CDR3 here is CASSQDQGGQETQYF. DNA for the CDR3: TGTGCCAGCAGCCAAGACCAGGGGGGGCAAGAGACCCAGTACTTC.

V usage is TRBV25-1 and J usage is TRBJ1-1, with 9 bases identical to TRBD1. CDR1 and CDR2 from the germline V gene are MGHDK and SYGVNS. V was pared by 2 bases and J by 12 bases, with 7 bases of the junction left unmatched. The CDR3 extends over 13 amino acids. The CDR3: CASSETGQGVTFF. For the CDR3, the DNA is TGTGCCAGCAGTGAAACGGGACAGGGAGTTACTTTCTTT.

The chain employs TRBV28 and TRBJ2-1; D gene uncertain. CDR1 MDHEN and CDR2 SYDVKM come from the germline V gene. The V gene lost 2 bases and the J gene lost 6 bases, with 11 bases spanning the gap. The CDR3 loop spans 14 amino acids. The CDR3, as DNA: TGTGCCAGCAGTTTAAGTCGCCCGACCAATGAGCAGTTCTTC. Its protein is CASSLSRPTNEQFF.

The J gene is TRBJ2-3, the V gene TRBV2; D remains unclear. The V end was cut by 4 bases, the J end by 4 bases, with 12 bases between. There are 14 residues in the CDR3. CDR1 is SNHLY, CDR2 FYNNEI, per germline. Here the CDR3 DNA reads TGTGCCAGCAGTGGTAGGGTGGCCGCAGATACGCAGTATTTT. This translates into CASSGRVAADTQYF. The full variable domain, in which reference TRBV2 and TRBJ2-3 provide the parts outside the CDR3, is EPEVTQTPSHQVTQMGQEVILRCVPISNHLYFYWYRQILGQKVEFLVSFYNNEISEKSEIFDDQFSVERPDGSNFTLKIRSTKLEDSAMYFCASSGRVAADTQYFGPGTRLTVL.

The V call is TRBV10-3, the J call TRBJ1-6, with D unresolved. The CDR3 is 13 residues long. Trimming cost V 11 bases and J 0 bases, with 8 bases left between them. The germline CDR1 and CDR2 sequences are ENHRY and SYGVKD. CDR3 loop: CASVSSYNSPLHF. The CDR3 DNA reads TGTGCCTCCGTGAGCTCCTATAATTCACCCCTCCACTTT.

This clone came up once. The gene calls are TRBV7-2 and TRBJ2-7; no reliable D call. Germline CDR1 reads SGHTA; CDR2 reads FQGNSA. Trimming left V 5 bases short and J 3 bases short, with 8 bases between. CDR3 length: 12 amino acids. The CDR3 DNA sequence: TGTGCCAGCAGCAGCACTGTCTACGAGCAGTACTTC. Protein sequence: CASSSTVYEQYF.

The chain uses TRBV12-5 and TRBJ1-5; D might be TRBD1 (5 bases). The CDR3 contains 16 residues. Looked up from germline, CDR1 is LGHNT and CDR2 is FRNRAP. Trimming removed 5 bases from V and 2 bases from J, with 16 bases in between. The CDR3 DNA sequence: TGTGCTAGTGGTCCCCTGGGGGGGATAGGCAATCAGCCCCAGCATTTT. Translation: CASGPLGGIGNQPQHF.

J is TRBJ2-1 and V is TRBV11-2, with D hard to call. The CDR3 extends over 14 amino acids. The ends were cut back, 5 bases at V and 8 bases at J, with 16 bases in the middle. Germline V gene sequence: CDR1 SGHAT, CDR2 FQNNGV. CDR3 coding DNA: TGTGCCAGCAGCCCTAGGAAGCCAGCCCATGAGCAGTTCTTC. Encoded protein: CASSPRKPAHEQFF.

This rearrangement joins TRBV5-1 to TRBJ1-1; D is uncertain. V gave up 4 bases and J gave up 0 bases, with 7 bases separating them. The CDR3 is 13 residues long. Germline V gives CDR1 SGHRS, CDR2 YFSETQ. The CDR3 region is CASSTQMNTEAFF. CDR3 coding DNA: TGCGCCAGCAGCACTCAGATGAACACTGAAGCTTTCTTT. Full variable domain (missing parts from reference TRBV5-1 and TRBJ1-1): KAGVTQTPRYLIKTRGQQVTLSCSPISGHRSVSWYQQTPGQGLQFLFEYFSETQRNKGNFPGRFSGRQFSNSRSEMNVSTLELGDSALYLCASSTQMNTEAFFGQGTRLTVV.

V usage is TRBV5-6 and J usage is TRBJ1-1; no firm D call. From germline, CDR1 is SGHDT and CDR2 YYEEEE. V was trimmed by 2 bases and J by 2 bases, leaving 1 base between them. CDR3 size: 11 residues. This CDR3 reads CASSFNTEAFF. The CDR3, as DNA: TGTGCCAGCAGCTTTAACACTGAAGCTTTCTTT.

This rearrangement joins TRBV27 to TRBJ2-4, with TRBD1 matching over 9 bases. Germline assignment: CDR1 MNHEY and CDR2 SMNVEV (reference sequence). The CDR3 has 13 residues. V lost 4 bases, J lost 8 bases, and 3 bases stayed unmatched. This chain's CDR3 is CASSSTGGYIQYF. Here the CDR3 DNA reads TGTGCCAGCAGTTCGACAGGGGGATACATTCAGTACTTC.

V gene TRBV7-6 combines with J gene TRBJ2-1; D might be TRBD2 (6 bases). Trimming cost V 11 bases and J 2 bases, with 19 bases left between them. Germline V gene sequence: CDR1 SGHVS, CDR2 FNYEAQ. CDR3 length: 15 residues. CDR3 nucleotides: TGTGCCGTCCAAACGGGGGAATATCCCTACAATGAGCAGTTCTTC. Amino acids: CAVQTGEYPYNEQFF.

This clone was seen once. The chain combines TRBV3-1 (or the pseudogene TRBV3-2) with TRBJ1-4; D remains unclear. The CDR3 contains 12 residues. Germline loops: CDR1 LGHDT, CDR2 YNNKEL (reference sequence). V lost 1 base to trimming and J lost 7 bases, with 4 bases between them. In nucleotides, the CDR3 is TGTGCCAGCAGCCAAGTGACTGAAAAACTGTTTTTT. It codes for CASSQVTEKLFF.

To note about this clone: Other DNA sequences in this sample translate to the same CDR3. Written as DNA, the CDR3 is TGTGCCAGCAGTTTGGGGACAGCCTATGGCTACACCTTC. Translating it yields CASSLGTAYGYTF. The chain combines TRBV7-2 with TRBJ1-2, with TRBD1 matching 7 bases. V dropped 6 bases and J dropped 4; count of bases not matched to a gene: 5. The V gene's germline CDR1 is SGHTA and CDR2 FQGNSA. The CDR3 totals 13 residues.

This clone was counted only a few times. The genes are TRBV7-9 and TRBJ1-1, with 7 positions matching TRBD1. CDR1 is SEHNR and CDR2 is FQNEAQ in the germline V gene (reference sequence). This CDR3 contains 17 residues. Trimming took 5 bases from V and 0 from J; bases not matched to a gene: 12. In DNA, the CDR3 is TGTGCCAGCAGCCCCGGGGACAGAGAATATATGAACACTGAAGCTTTCTTT. Its translation: CASSPGDREYMNTEAFF.

This clone occurred once. The chain carries TRBV6-1 and TRBJ1-2, with 8 bases identical to TRBD1. From germline, CDR1 is MNHNS and CDR2 SASEGT. CDR3 length: 14 amino acids. J gave up 9 bases and V 3 bases, and 9 bases lay outside the gene matches. The CDR3 here is CASSDQDRAFSYTF. The CDR3, as DNA: TGTGCCAGCAGTGATCAGGACAGGGCTTTCAGCTACACCTTC.